Listed here is a single T cell receptor (beta chain). The data derive from a study of CD8 T cells in ankylosing spondylitis. Quantitative 5'-RACE was performed with molecular barcodes, and it yielded the TCR beta libraries. MiXCR, applied by TCRdb to the 5' RACE reads, yields one record per CDR3 protein. The sample lists approximately 250,000 distinct CDR3 sequences; 8.2% were seen once. The receptor's source is a female donor with ankylosing spondylitis or in good health (not recorded which). The material sequenced was blood, either unsorted or a sorted T cell fraction (not recorded which).

The CDR3 nucleotides read TGTGCCAGCAGGCGTCTAGCGCCGAACACCGGGGAGCTGTTTTTT. It yields the protein CASRRLAPNTGELFF. The V call is TRBV27, the J call TRBJ2-2; possibly TRBD2 for D (6 bases). The germline V gene encodes CDR1 MNHEY and CDR2 SMNVEV (reference sequence). CDR3 length: 15 residues. The V and J ends lost 6 bases and 0 bases respectively, with 11 bases between them.